This TCR beta chain was sequenced in a study of CD8+ T cells in alopecia areata. After isolation, RNA underwent reverse transcription to generate cDNA as the sequencing template. Using immunoSEQ multiplex PCR, the repertoire was profiled, and TCRdb retains in-frame clones only, with some absent. The data contain 200,000 to 250,000 clones, about 57% of them singletons. J was trimmed by 1 base and V by 3 bases; bases with no gene match: 8. The CDR3 has 15 amino acids. Germline V gene sequence: CDR1 GTSNPN, CDR2 SVGIG (reference sequence). The treatment: oral pan-JAK inhibitor, 5-10 mg twice daily. The sequence derives from a human donor with alopecia areata. The sample here was CD4+ T cells sorted from blood, taken at week 4, from a patient treated with tofacitinib. The chain combines TRBV30 with TRBJ1-1, with TRBD1 identical over 7 bases. The CDR3, as DNA: TGTGCCTGGAGCCCAACGGGACAGCAGAACACTGAAGCTTTCTTT. Translation gives CAWSPTGQQNTEAFF.